A selection of T cell receptor beta chains follows, all from one sample in a study of shared clonotypes between healthy human individuals. Libraries were prepared by immunoSEQ multiplex PCR; TCRdb keeps only in-frame clonotypes and omits some of them. The table records around 1.9 million clones, about 93% of them present only once. Sequences were obtained from naive CD8+ T cells from PBMCs. The receptors shown here come from a man between 18 and 29 years old in good health. Some clones in this sample may be carry-over from other donors' samples. CDR3s include the opening cysteine and the closing phenylalanine or tryptophan. D genes are given only for firm matches. A row's size may be missing; if present it is once, few, many or a size class.

V gene	D gene	clone size	J gene	CDR3 DNA	CDR3 protein
TRBV6-1	TRBD2	-	TRBJ2-1	TGTGCCAGCAGTGGGAGTCTAGCGGGAATGTCCTACAATGAGCAGTTCTTC	CASSGSLAGMSYNEQFF
TRBV30	TRBD1	few	TRBJ1-1	TGTGCCGGACGACAGGGGATGAACACTGAAGCTTTCTTT	CAGRQGMNTEAFF
TRBV18	TRBD1	-	TRBJ2-3	TGTGCCAGCTCGGCGCAGGGGGCGTTTTCGGATACGCAGTATTTT	CASSAQGAFSDTQYF
TRBV20-1	-	-	TRBJ1-1	TGCAGTGCTCACAGGGAGTATAAAGCTTTCTTT	CSAHREYKAFF
TRBV4-1	-	-	TRBJ2-7	TGCGCCAGCAGCCAAGCTTGGGGCTCCTACGAGCAGTACTTC	CASSQAWGSYEQYF
TRBV4-1	TRBD2	-	TRBJ2-3	TGCGCCAGCAGCCCGAGAGCGGGAGTTTCAGATACGCAGTATTTT	CASSPRAGVSDTQYF
TRBV28	-	-	TRBJ1-1	TGTGCCGTACAACTCATTCCGGTGAGGAACACTGAAGCTTTCTTT	CAVQLIPVRNTEAFF
TRBV5-4	TRBD1	-	TRBJ2-7	TGTGCCAGCAGCTTTGAGGGACAGGGGGTCTACGAGCAGTACTTC	CASSFEGQGVYEQYF
TRBV28	-	-	TRBJ1-4	TGTGCCAGCAGTTCGACGTTGTTTTTT	CASSSTLFF
TRBV19	TRBD2	-	TRBJ2-1	TGTGCCAGTAGGATAACTAGCGGGAGTCGGGTGGGCAATGAGCAGTTCTTC	CASRITSGSRVGNEQFF
TRBV6-5	-	once	TRBJ1-2	TGTGCCAGCAGCCCACTGGACGGAGCTAACTATGGCTACACCTTC	CASSPLDGANYGYTF
TRBV2	-	-	TRBJ1-5	TGTGCCAGCAGACCGCTTCCGGGACCGAAAATCAATCAGCCCCAGCATTTT	CASRPLPGPKINQPQHF
TRBV6-1	-	-	TRBJ2-7	TGTGCCAGCAGTGAATTGGGGATTTTAGACGAGCAGTACTTC	CASSELGILDEQYF
TRBV4-3	-	-	TRBJ2-7	TGCGCCAGCAGCCAAGAACCTAGCGAGAATTACGAGCAGTACTTC	CASSQEPSENYEQYF
TRBV9	-	-	TRBJ1-2	TGTGCCAGCAGCGTAGGGCAGATCAGGAACTATGGCTACACCTTC	CASSVGQIRNYGYTF
TRBV6-5	-	-	TRBJ2-7	TGTGCCAGCACAAAGCGGGACAGAATTTACGAGCAGTACTTC	CASTKRDRIYEQYF
TRBV11-2	-	-	TRBJ1-1	TGTGCCAGCAGCTTATTTCCCAAAAGGGGCCTCAACACTGAAGCTTTCTTT	CASSLFPKRGLNTEAFF
TRBV7-2	-	-	TRBJ2-5	TGTGCCAGCAGCTTAGTTTCAGGGGAGGAGACCCAGTACTTC	CASSLVSGEETQYF
TRBV28	-	-	TRBJ1-1	TGTGCCAGCAAGTGGAGCAGATCGAACACTGAAGCTTTCTTT	CASKWSRSNTEAFF
TRBV10-1	-	-	TRBJ2-4	TGCGCCAGCAAGGACTGGCGGGGTCTAGCCAAAAACATTCAGTACTTC	CASKDWRGLAKNIQYF
TRBV4-1	-	-	TRBJ1-5	TGCGCCAGCAGCCCATCAAGTAATCAGCCCCAGCATTTT	CASSPSSNQPQHF
TRBV5-5	-	-	TRBJ1-1	TGTGCCAGCAGCTTGGTTCTGTCCCCTGGGTACACTGAAGCTTTCTTT	CASSLVLSPGYTEAFF
TRBV5-1	-	-	TRBJ2-7	TGCGCCAGCAGCTTGGGATGGGGTAGCCCCTACGAGCAGTACTTC	CASSLGWGSPYEQYF
TRBV9	-	-	TRBJ1-5	TGTGCCAGCAGCGATGGGCAGGGAATTAATCAGCCCCAGCATTTT	CASSDGQGINQPQHF
TRBV10-1	-	-	TRBJ1-4	TGCGCCAGCAGTGACAGGGAGGGTCCAACTAATGAAAAACTGTTTTTT	CASSDREGPTNEKLFF
TRBV9	TRBD1	-	TRBJ2-7	TGTGCCAGCAGCCCTACGGGACAGGGAGCTTACGAGCAGTACTTC	CASSPTGQGAYEQYF
TRBV4-2	-	-	TRBJ2-7	TGTGCCAGCAGCCAAGAGTCGAGCGGCGCCTACGAGCAGTACTTC	CASSQESSGAYEQYF
TRBV27	TRBD1	-	TRBJ2-7	TGTGCCAGCAGTTTATCGTGGGGGACAGGGCACTACGAGCAGTACTTC	CASSLSWGTGHYEQYF
TRBV9	TRBD1	-	TRBJ1-1	TGTGCCAGCAGCGTAGGGACAGGGCGCACTGAAGCTTTCTTT	CASSVGTGRTEAFF
TRBV15	TRBD1	-	TRBJ1-2	TGTGCCACCCGATCAACCGGGACAGGGGCCGTTAACTATGGCTACACCTTC	CATRSTGTGAVNYGYTF
TRBV7-9	-	-	TRBJ2-1	TGTGCCAGCAGCTTTGGGGGGCCTTACAATGAGCAGTTCTTC	CASSFGGPYNEQFF
TRBV4-1	TRBD1	-	TRBJ2-2	TGCGCCAGCAGCCATTACCGGGACAGGGGTCGGACCGGGGAGCTGTTTTTT	CASSHYRDRGRTGELFF
TRBV9	TRBD2	-	TRBJ2-2	TGTGCCAGCAGCGTCAGTGGACTAGCGGGAGGGGTGACCGGGGAGCTGTTTTTT	CASSVSGLAGGVTGELFF
TRBV25-1	-	-	TRBJ2-5	TGTGCCAGCAGTGCAAAGACCCAGTACTTC	CASSAKTQYF
TRBV28	TRBD1	-	TRBJ1-5	TGTGCCAGCAGTCTCCCTTTTTACCGGGACAGGGTAAGAGGGCCCCAGCATTTT	CASSLPFYRDRVRGPQHF
TRBV27	-	-	TRBJ1-2	TGTGCCAGCTACGGGGGGTATGGCTACACCTTC	CASYGGYGYTF
TRBV27	TRBD1	once	TRBJ1-5	TGTGCCAGCAGTTTACAGGGGGGCAATCAGCCCCAGCATTTT	CASSLQGGNQPQHF
TRBV7-9	TRBD1	once	TRBJ2-3	TGTGCCAGCAGCCCTCCAACCGGGACAGTGGCAGATACGCAGTATTTT	CASSPPTGTVADTQYF
TRBV2	-	-	TRBJ1-5	TGTGCCAGCAGTGAAGCGCGCCGCCAGCCCCAGCATTTT	CASSEARRQPQHF
TRBV5-1	-	-	TRBJ2-7	TGCGCCAGCAGCTTGGCGGTAGTGGGGCCCGAGCAGTACTTC	CASSLAVVGPEQYF
TRBV29-1	TRBD1	-	TRBJ2-3	TGCAGCCTAACCACCGGACAGGCAGATACGCAGTATTTT	CSLTTGQADTQYF
TRBV5-1	-	-	TRBJ2-6	TGCGCCAGCAGCTGGGATCAAGGGCCTGGGGCCAACGTCCTGACTTTC	CASSWDQGPGANVLTF
TRBV7-8	-	-	TRBJ2-1	TGTGCCAGCAGCTTAGGGGTTCTCAATGAGCAGTTCTTC	CASSLGVLNEQFF
TRBV7-9	-	few	TRBJ2-7	TGTGCCAGCAGCTTCCCAGGCACCTACGAGCAGTACTTC	CASSFPGTYEQYF
TRBV28	-	-	TRBJ2-1	TGTGCCAGCAGTTTAAAAAAAGTGAGGGAGCAGTTCTTC	CASSLKKVREQFF
TRBV27	-	-	TRBJ2-7	TGTGCCAGCAGATTGACAGTCGAGGCCTACGAGCAGTACTTC	CASRLTVEAYEQYF
TRBV28	-	-	TRBJ1-3	TGTGCCAGCAGTGCCTCCGTGAGAAACACCATATATTTT	CASSASVRNTIYF
TRBV7-9	TRBD1	-	TRBJ2-1	TGTGCCAGCAGCTCGCCGGACAGGAGCCGCGATGAGCAGTTCTTC	CASSSPDRSRDEQFF
TRBV7-9	TRBD1	-	TRBJ2-2	TGTGCCAGCAGCACTCAGGGGGCCGGGGAGCTGTTTTTT	CASSTQGAGELFF
TRBV28	-	-	TRBJ2-7	TGTGCCAGCAGTTTACTTGACGGACCCTACGAGCAGTACTTC	CASSLLDGPYEQYF
TRBV7-8	-	-	TRBJ2-7	TGTGCCAGCAGCCCTTTCTCCGGGACCAGTCTGGAGCAGTACTTC	CASSPFSGTSLEQYF
TRBV19	TRBD1	-	TRBJ1-2	TGTGCTTGTGAACAGGGGGCGTATTATGGCTACACCTTC	CACEQGAYYGYTF
TRBV19	TRBD2	-	TRBJ2-3	TGTGCCAGTAGTATTCCTAGCGGGAGCACAGATACGCAGTATTTT	CASSIPSGSTDTQYF
TRBV7-8	TRBD2	once	TRBJ2-2	TGTGCCAGCAGCTTAACACCCCTAGCGGGTGGCACCGGGGAGCTGTTTTTT	CASSLTPLAGGTGELFF
TRBV28	TRBD2	-	TRBJ2-3	TGTGCCAGCCGAGATACTAGCGGGAACACAGATACGCAGTATTTT	CASRDTSGNTDTQYF
TRBV28	TRBD2	-	TRBJ2-5	TGTGCCAGCAGTATAGCGGGAGTTGGGCAAGAGACCCAGTACTTC	CASSIAGVGQETQYF
TRBV7-2	-	-	TRBJ2-7	TGTGCCAGCAGCAGTACTGGATACTACGAGCAGTACTTC	CASSSTGYYEQYF
TRBV28	TRBD1	-	TRBJ2-7	TGTGCCAGCAGCCGGACAGGGTCCTCCTACGAGCAGTACTTC	CASSRTGSSYEQYF
TRBV7-6	-	-	TRBJ1-2	TGTGCCAGCAGCTTAGGGGGGGTCACTCAAGACACGGGCTACACCTTC	CASSLGGVTQDTGYTF